This section outlines one T cell receptor (beta chain) sequence together with its context. The sample is drawn from a study of blood T cell repertoires in COVID-19. The overall study: COVID-19 samples from acute and convalescent phases originated in the United States, Italy and Spain.

Germline-derived CDR1 and CDR2 are LGHNA and YSLEER. The CDR3 is 19 amino acids. V lost 3 bases, J lost 4 bases, and 8 bases stayed unmatched. Authors' methods: For nucleated cells, counts were estimated from reference gene primer amplification. Libraries were prepared by immunoSEQ multiplex PCR; TCRdb keeps only in-frame clonotypes and omits some of them. That table supplies the V and J calls and clone size; D and trimming were determined from the DNA. The data contain 110,000 to 150,000 clones, around 82% of them singletons. Sample: peripheral blood. J is TRBJ2-6 and V is TRBV4-3; 14 positions agree with TRBD2. The clonotype comes from a woman aged 50 to 65 with acute or convalescent COVID-19. The CDR3 protein is CASSQGLAGAQAGANVLTF. The CDR3 coding sequence is TGCGCCAGCAGCCAGGGACTAGCGGGGGCCCAAGCGGGGGCCAACGTCCTGACTTTC.